One and the same sample provided the 28 T cell receptor beta chains below, sequenced in a study of T cells after yellow fever vaccination (dated by TCRdb to between 2018 and 2020). Library preparation employed 5' RACE. The run used an Illumina HiSeq 2500. TCRdb ran its own pipeline on the public reads, namely fastp trimming at Q25 and MiXCR clone calling, and kept in-frame beta chains. Each entry is one CDR3 protein sequence, shown with its most common DNA and genes. The table for this sample lists 300,000 or so distinct CDR3 sequences; around 8.1% of them were counted only once. The ten top clones hold roughly 15% of the sample. The sample's treatment or condition label is to be understood as: live attenuated yellow fever vaccine strain. Material: PBMCs, obtained roughly seven weeks after the first yellow fever vaccination. The receptors stem from a man younger than 35 who received the YFV17D yellow fever vaccine.

This clonotype was detected a few times. V gene TRBV3-1 combines with J gene TRBJ2-6, with D unclear. Germline-derived CDR1 and CDR2 are LGHDT and YNNKEL (reference sequence). This CDR3 spans 18 amino acids. Trimming left V 0 bases short and J 0 bases short, with 12 bases between. The CDR3 loop is CASSQDNGPSSGANVLTF. The CDR3 bases are TGTGCCAGCAGCCAAGATAACGGACCGAGCTCTGGGGCCAACGTCCTGACTTTC.

V and J are TRBV5-1 and TRBJ1-4, with a possible D match to TRBD1 (6 bases). The CDR3 consists of 14 residues. In germline, CDR1 is SGHRS, CDR2 YFSETQ. Trimming shortened V by 3 bases and J by 8 bases, and 14 bases separated the two germline ends. The CDR3 coding sequence is TGCGCCAGCAGCTGGACAGTCACGGACGAAAAACTGTTTTTT. It specifies CASSWTVTDEKLFF. The entire variable domain, with the rest obtained from reference TRBV5-1 and TRBJ1-4, is as follows: KAGVTQTPRYLIKTRGQQVTLSCSPISGHRSVSWYQQTPGQGLQFLFEYFSETQRNKGNFPGRFSGRQFSNSRSEMNVSTLELGDSALYLCASSWTVTDEKLFFGSGTQLSVL.

The chain joins TRBV12-3 or TRBV12-4 to TRBJ1-2; D gene uncertain. V shed 8 bases and J shed 0 bases, with 16 bases lying between them. This CDR3 is built from 15 residues. The CDR3 DNA follows: TGTGCCAGCGGATTACGCAGAATAACTAACTATGGCTACACCTTC. Its protein is CASGLRRITNYGYTF.

This chain links TRBV6-5 with TRBJ1-2, with D uncertain. The germline CDR1 and CDR2 sequences are MNHEY and SVGAGI. CDR3 length equals 14 residues. V lost 2 bases and J 6 bases, leaving 13 bases between the germline ends. CDR3 amino acids: CASSYGPLQNGYTF. CDR3 in DNA: TGTGCCAGCAGTTACGGCCCTCTGCAAAATGGCTACACCTTC.

In its sample, this clonotype was seen many times. The chain joins TRBV5-6 to TRBJ1-4, with D perhaps matching TRBD1 (5 bases). This CDR3 spans 15 amino acids. V was trimmed by 4 bases and J by 7 bases, leaving 17 bases between them. Germline assignment: CDR1 SGHDT and CDR2 YYEEEE. CDR3 in amino acids: CASSMRGGGVEKLFF. The CDR3 DNA sequence: TGTGCCAGCAGCATGAGGGGAGGTGGAGTTGAAAAACTGTTTTTT.

J is TRBJ2-7 and V is TRBV29-1; possibly TRBD1 for D (8 bases). Germline V CDR1 and CDR2: SQVTM, ANQGSEA. The length of the CDR3 is 12 residues. The V end lost 6 bases, the J end lost 6 bases, and 15 bases lay between the germline ends. This CDR3 reads CSVTGGGSEQYF. Written as DNA, the CDR3 is TGCAGCGTAACAGGGGGGGGGAGCGAGCAGTACTTC.

The chain combines TRBV5-4 with TRBJ1-6, with D perhaps TRBD1 (5 bases). The CDR3 length is 15 residues. The germline gives CDR1 SGHNT, CDR2 YYREEE (reference sequence). Trimming left V 4 bases short and J 5 bases short, with 13 bases between. As DNA, the CDR3 is TGTGCCAGCAGCCCCCACGGACAACATAATTCACCCCTCCACTTT. This sequence encodes CASSPHGQHNSPLHF.

The CDR3 protein is CASSLVGQDPSYEQYF. CDR3 in DNA: TGCGCCAGCAGCTTGGTGGGACAGGACCCATCCTACGAGCAGTACTTC. The genes are TRBV5-1 and TRBJ2-7; TRBD1 matches at 8 bases. The length of the CDR3 is 16 residues. Germline V gene lookup returns CDR1 SGHRS and CDR2 YFSETQ. V gave up 0 bases and J gave up 1 base; unmatched junction bases: 6. The full variable domain, completed using reference TRBV5-1 and TRBJ2-7, is KAGVTQTPRYLIKTRGQQVTLSCSPISGHRSVSWYQQTPGQGLQFLFEYFSETQRNKGNFPGRFSGRQFSNSRSEMNVSTLELGDSALYLCASSLVGQDPSYEQYFGPGTRLTVT.

V usage is TRBV7-2 and J usage is TRBJ2-3; 13 bases align to TRBD2. Germline V gene lookup returns CDR1 SGHTA and CDR2 FQGNSA. V lost 4 bases, J lost 6 bases, and 7 bases stayed unmatched. There are 16 residues in the CDR3. The CDR3 sequence is CASSSTGTSGVDTQYF. CDR3 bases: TGTGCCAGCAGCTCCACCGGGACTAGCGGGGTTGATACGCAGTATTTT. Based on the CDR3 plus reference TRBV7-2 and TRBJ2-3, the full variable domain is GAGVSQSPSNKVTEKGKDVELRCDPISGHTALYWYRQSLGQGLEFLIYFQGNSAPDKSGLPSDRFSAERTGGSVSTLTIQRTQQEDSAVYLCASSSTGTSGVDTQYFGPGTRLTVL.

This clonotype was observed a few times. The V gene is TRBV5-4, the J gene TRBJ2-3, with 8 bases lining up with TRBD2. Germline loops: CDR1 SGHNT, CDR2 YYREEE (reference sequence). This CDR3 spans 14 amino acids. V lost 3 bases, J lost 4 bases, and 4 bases stayed unmatched. CDR3 sequence reads: CASSSRGGADTQYF. CDR3 coding DNA: TGTGCCAGCAGCTCCCGGGGGGGGGCAGATACGCAGTATTTT.

This clonotype was seen ten or more times. The CDR3 nucleotides are TGTGCCAGCAGCAACACAGGGGTCTCTGAAGCTTTCTTT. Encoded protein: CASSNTGVSEAFF. J is TRBJ1-1 and V is TRBV27, with TRBD1 matching over 7 bases. The CDR3 spans 13 residues. Germline V gene lookup returns CDR1 MNHEY and CDR2 SMNVEV (reference sequence). After removal of 6 bases from V and 6 bases from J, the junction contained 7 bases not matched to a gene.

This clonotype was seen ten or more times. The chain couples TRBV20-1 to TRBJ1-2; no firm D call. Germline values: CDR1 DFQATT, CDR2 SNEGSKA (reference sequence). The V gene lost 0 bases and the J gene lost 7 bases, with 24 bases spanning the gap. This CDR3 is 17 amino acids long. DNA for the CDR3: TGCAGTGCTAGAGATAGGTTTGAGGAGAAACCCCCTATTGGCTACACCTTC. Amino acids: CSARDRFEEKPPIGYTF.

This clonotype occurred a few times. The chain uses TRBV25-1 and TRBJ1-1; possible D gene TRBD1, 5 bases. Germline CDR1 MGHDK, CDR2 SYGVNS. The length of the CDR3 is 11 residues. V was shortened by 10 bases and J by 3 bases, with 9 bases between the two germline ends. The CDR3 loop is CATGGDTEAFF. The CDR3, as DNA: TGTGCCACGGGGGGGGACACTGAAGCTTTCTTT.

J is TRBJ1-2 and V is TRBV10-3; D is perhaps TRBD1 (6 bases). Germline CDR1 is ENHRY and CDR2 is SYGVKD. Deletions cut 6 bases from V and 6 bases from J, with 11 bases between. The CDR3 has 12 amino acids. The CDR3 bases are TGTGCCATCAGGCGGACAGAAGATGGCTACACCTTC. Amino acid sequence: CAIRRTEDGYTF.

This clonotype was seen more than once but under ten times. The chain combines TRBV20-1 with TRBJ2-1; 10 bases match TRBD2. The CDR3 length is 11 residues. The ends lost 3 bases at V and 12 bases at J; junction bases unmatched: 2. CDR1 and CDR2 from the germline V gene are DFQATT and SNEGSKA (reference sequence). The CDR3 DNA reads as TGCAGTGCTAGTGCTAGCGGGGGGCAGTTCTTC. Its translation is CSASASGGQFF.

The chain recombines TRBV5-1 with TRBJ1-1, with D possibly matching TRBD1 (5 bases). This CDR3 region has 14 residues. Germline lookup yields CDR1 SGHRS and CDR2 YFSETQ. Trimming removed 4 bases at V and 1 base at J, with 11 bases between. CDR3 residues: CASSPARANTEAFF. CDR3 DNA sequence: TGCGCCAGCAGCCCGGCCAGGGCGAACACTGAAGCTTTCTTT. Full variable domain (outside the CDR3, taken from reference TRBV5-1 and TRBJ1-1): KAGVTQTPRYLIKTRGQQVTLSCSPISGHRSVSWYQQTPGQGLQFLFEYFSETQRNKGNFPGRFSGRQFSNSRSEMNVSTLELGDSALYLCASSPARANTEAFFGQGTRLTVV.

This clonotype was picked up a small number of times. The chain recombines TRBV6-1 with TRBJ1-6; the match to TRBD1 covers 9 bases. The CDR3 is 14 amino acids. V shed 8 bases and J 10 bases; nucleotides not matched to a gene: 9. Germline loops: CDR1 MNHNS, CDR2 SASEGT. The CDR3 region is CASGTGTGMSPLHF. CDR3 in DNA: TGTGCCAGCGGTACCGGGACAGGGATGTCACCCCTCCACTTT.

CDR3 protein: CASSLSDRANQPQHF. The CDR3 DNA reads as TGTGCCAGCAGTTTATCCGACAGGGCCAATCAGCCCCAGCATTTT. The chain employs TRBV28 and TRBJ1-5; 7 bases align to TRBD1. J lost 3 bases, V lost 1 base, and 3 bases had no gene match. This CDR3 has 15 residues. Germline CDR1 and CDR2: MDHEN and SYDVKM.

CDR3 coding DNA: TGTGCCAGCAGCCCCCTGGCCTTGACTAGCACAGATACGCAGTATTTT. Protein product: CASSPLALTSTDTQYF. This chain links TRBV7-8 with TRBJ2-3; D unresolved. Deletions cut 5 bases from V and 0 bases from J, with 15 bases between. Germline V gives CDR1 SGHVS, CDR2 FQNEAQ. The CDR3 runs 16 residues.

This clonotype appeared a few times. This chain links TRBV29-1 with TRBJ2-3; D unclear. The V end lost 1 base, the J end lost 4 bases, and 9 bases lay between the germline ends. Germline loops: CDR1 SQVTM, CDR2 ANQGSEA. The CDR3 covers 13 residues. The CDR3 coding sequence is TGCAGCGTTGAAGGGGTCGTTTCAGATACGCAGTATTTT. It specifies CSVEGVVSDTQYF.

The genes are TRBV7-3 and TRBJ1-1; D is ambiguous. Germline CDR1 and CDR2: SGHTA and FQGTGA. This CDR3 comprises 14 residues. The germline V and J ends were trimmed by 3 bases and 0 bases, with 8 bases remaining between them. Written as DNA, the CDR3 is TGTGCCAGCAGCTTCAGGTTGTTGAACACTGAAGCTTTCTTT. Translated, it gives CASSFRLLNTEAFF.

J is TRBJ2-7 and V is TRBV6-1; D might be TRBD2 (6 bases). This CDR3 has 15 amino acids. The V end lost 4 bases, the J end lost 4 bases, and 17 bases lay between the germline ends. Germline V gene lookup returns CDR1 MNHNS and CDR2 SASEGT. The CDR3 coding sequence is TGTGCCAGCAGTGGCCTCGGGACTGAAACATACGAGCAGTACTTC. Amino acid sequence: CASSGLGTETYEQYF.

There are a few counts of this clonotype. The V gene is TRBV6-5, the J gene TRBJ2-6, with 7 bases identical to TRBD1. Germline-derived CDR1 and CDR2 are MNHEY and SVGAGI. V lost 6 bases and J lost 0; bases outside the gene matches: 8. The CDR3 extends over 17 amino acids. The CDR3 coding sequence is TGTGCCAGCAGCTTTTTACAGGGGAACTCTGGGGCCAACGTCCTGACTTTC. It encodes CASSFLQGNSGANVLTF.

The chain combines TRBV7-2 with TRBJ1-2; D remains unclear. Germline CDR1 is SGHTA and CDR2 is FQGNSA. The CDR3 runs 14 residues. Trimming pared 1 base from V and 4 bases from J, leaving 10 bases between. The CDR3 protein is CASSLGTSPYGYTF. The CDR3 DNA sequence: TGTGCCAGCAGCTTAGGGACCTCTCCCTATGGCTACACCTTC.

Many counts were recorded for this clonotype. The chain is built from TRBV12-3 or TRBV12-4 and TRBJ2-4, with D perhaps matching TRBD1 (5 bases). The CDR3 consists of 13 residues. The ends were cut back, 3 bases at V and 4 bases at J, with 7 bases in the middle. This chain's CDR3 is CASSFQGKNIQYF. The CDR3 DNA reads as TGTGCCAGCAGTTTTCAGGGTAAAAACATTCAGTACTTC.

This clonotype was observed many times. This chain's CDR3 is CASSFSANTEAFF. The CDR3 DNA is TGTGCCAGCAGTTTTTCGGCTAACACTGAAGCTTTCTTT. The chain recombines TRBV27 with TRBJ1-1, with D uncertain. The V gene's germline CDR1 is MNHEY and CDR2 SMNVEV (reference sequence). Trimming shortened V by 3 bases and J by 2 bases, and 7 bases separated the two germline ends. CDR3 length: 13 amino acids.

This chain joins TRBV4-1 and TRBJ2-5; D could derive from TRBD1 or TRBD2 (5 bases each). V was clipped by 2 bases and J by 5 bases, with 18 bases between them. This CDR3 has 16 amino acids. CDR1 and CDR2 from the germline V gene are MGHRA and YSYEKL. CDR3: CASSQNAGLKGETQYF. As DNA, the CDR3 is TGCGCCAGCAGCCAAAATGCGGGCCTCAAGGGGGAGACCCAGTACTTC.

This clonotype came up a few times. DNA for the CDR3: TGTGCCAGCAGTTATTTTGGGGAGAACACTGAAGCTTTCTTT. Residues: CASSYFGENTEAFF. The chain links TRBV6-2 or TRBV6-3 to TRBJ1-1; D unresolved. Germline CDR1 and CDR2: MNHEY and SVGEGT. Trimming took 3 bases from V and 1 from J, leaving 9 bases between them. This CDR3 region has 14 residues.